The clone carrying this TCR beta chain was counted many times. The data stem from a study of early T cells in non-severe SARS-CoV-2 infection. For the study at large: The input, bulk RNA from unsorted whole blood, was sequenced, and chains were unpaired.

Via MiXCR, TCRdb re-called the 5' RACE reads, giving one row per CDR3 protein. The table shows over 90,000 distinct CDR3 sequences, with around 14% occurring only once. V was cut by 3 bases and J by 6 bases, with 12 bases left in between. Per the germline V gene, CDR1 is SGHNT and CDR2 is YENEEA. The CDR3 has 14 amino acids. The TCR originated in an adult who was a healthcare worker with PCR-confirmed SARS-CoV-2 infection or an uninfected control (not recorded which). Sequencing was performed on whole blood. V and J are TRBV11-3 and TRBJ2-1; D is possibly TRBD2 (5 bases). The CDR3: CASSFRGAGNEQFF. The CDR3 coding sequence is TGTGCCAGCAGCTTCCGGGGAGCTGGCAATGAGCAGTTCTTC.